Detailed here is one T cell receptor (beta chain). Healthy bone marrow donors made up the donors. The data derive from a study of cytomegalovirus exposure and HLA in healthy donors. Study information: Most genotyped donors, about four fifths of about 400, had Caucasian-associated genetic ancestry.

PCR involved 60 Vbeta and 13 Jbeta primers. TCRdb keeps only in-frame clones here, not all; method: immunoSEQ multiplex PCR. The table lists some 160,000 clones, roughly 80% of them singletons. V dropped 5 bases and J dropped 4; count of bases not matched to a gene: 7. The CDR3 has 16 amino acids. The germline V gene encodes CDR1 PRHDT and CDR2 FYEKMQ (reference sequence). The TCR was taken from a man in his forties or fifties in good health and CMV-seropositive. Sequencing was done on a sample of PBMCs. This chain joins TRBV13 and TRBJ2-1, with TRBD2 identical over 11 bases. In nucleotides, the CDR3 is TGTGCCAGCAGCCCCCCGGGACTAGCGGCTTACAATGAGCAGTTCTTC. Translated, it gives CASSPPGLAAYNEQFF.